This paragraph reports one T cell receptor beta chain. These data come from a study of blood T cells in healthy people across ages. The germline gives CDR1 SGHTA, CDR2 FQGNSA. The CDR3 consists of 15 residues. For the second PCR, which ran for 7 to 11 cycles, a sample-barcoded 5' primer and a J-beta primer mix were used. Each CDR3 protein is one row after TCRdb ran MiXCR on the 5' RACE reads. The data contain about 770,000 distinct CDR3 sequences, roughly 44% of them singletons. The rearrangement links TRBV7-2 to TRBJ2-7; D remains unclear. TRBJ2-4 matches the DNA end more closely, so the J call is doubtful. Sequenced input: blood. The clonotype originates from a man in his sixties in good health. Written as DNA, the CDR3 is TGTGCCAGCAAGGAGAATAATCTAGCCAAAAACATTCAGTACTTC. It yields the protein CASKENNLAKNIQYF.